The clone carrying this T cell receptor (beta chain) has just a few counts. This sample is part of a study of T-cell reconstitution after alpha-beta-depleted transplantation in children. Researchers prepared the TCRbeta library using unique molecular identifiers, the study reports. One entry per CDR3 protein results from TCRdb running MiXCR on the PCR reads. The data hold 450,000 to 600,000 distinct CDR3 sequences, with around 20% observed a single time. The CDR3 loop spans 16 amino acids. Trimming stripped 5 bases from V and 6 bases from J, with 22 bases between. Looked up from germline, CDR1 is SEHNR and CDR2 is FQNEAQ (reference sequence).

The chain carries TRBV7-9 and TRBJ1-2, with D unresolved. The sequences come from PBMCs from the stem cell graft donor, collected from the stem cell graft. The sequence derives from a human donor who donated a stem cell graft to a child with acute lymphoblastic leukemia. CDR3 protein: CASSLPPPYEVNGYTF. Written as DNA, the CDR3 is TGTGCCAGCAGCCTACCTCCACCATATGAAGTCAATGGCTACACCTTC.